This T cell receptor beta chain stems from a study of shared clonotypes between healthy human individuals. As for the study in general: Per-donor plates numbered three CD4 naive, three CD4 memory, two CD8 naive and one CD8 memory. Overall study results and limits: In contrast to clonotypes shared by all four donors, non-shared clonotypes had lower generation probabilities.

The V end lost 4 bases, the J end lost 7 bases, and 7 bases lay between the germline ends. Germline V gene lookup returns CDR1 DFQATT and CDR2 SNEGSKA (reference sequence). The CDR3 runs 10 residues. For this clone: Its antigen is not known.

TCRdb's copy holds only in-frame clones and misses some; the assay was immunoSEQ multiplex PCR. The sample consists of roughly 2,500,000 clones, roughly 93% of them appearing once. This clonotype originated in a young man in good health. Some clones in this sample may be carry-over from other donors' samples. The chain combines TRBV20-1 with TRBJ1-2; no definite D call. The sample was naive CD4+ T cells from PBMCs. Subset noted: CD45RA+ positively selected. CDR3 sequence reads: CSATAVGYTF. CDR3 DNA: TGCAGTGCTACTGCGGTTGGCTACACCTTC.